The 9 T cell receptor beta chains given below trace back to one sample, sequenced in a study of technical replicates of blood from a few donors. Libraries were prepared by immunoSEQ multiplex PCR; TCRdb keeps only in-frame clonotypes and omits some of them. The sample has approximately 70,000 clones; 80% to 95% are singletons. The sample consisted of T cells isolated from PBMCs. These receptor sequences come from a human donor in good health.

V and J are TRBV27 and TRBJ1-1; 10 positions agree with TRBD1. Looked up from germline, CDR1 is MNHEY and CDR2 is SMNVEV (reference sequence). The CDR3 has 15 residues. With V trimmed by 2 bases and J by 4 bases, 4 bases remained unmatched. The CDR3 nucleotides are TGTGCCAGCAGTTTACAGACAGGGGGCTTCACTGAAGCTTTCTTT. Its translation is CASSLQTGGFTEAFF.

DNA for the CDR3: TGCGCCAGCTTTTACAACCGGGACAGGGGACAGACCCAGTACTTC. Encoded protein: CASFYNRDRGQTQYF. The rearrangement joins TRBV5-1 to TRBJ2-5, with 10 bases matching TRBD1. Per the germline V gene, CDR1 is SGHRS and CDR2 is YFSETQ. V trimming: 7 bases; J trimming: 6 bases; junction bases outside the gene matches: 12. The length of the CDR3 is 15 residues. Together with reference TRBV5-1 and TRBJ2-5, the CDR3 gives the full variable domain: KAGVTQTPRYLIKTRGQQVTLSCSPISGHRSVSWYQQTPGQGLQFLFEYFSETQRNKGNFPGRFSGRQFSNSRSEMNVSTLELGDSALYLCASFYNRDRGQTQYFGPGTRLLVL.

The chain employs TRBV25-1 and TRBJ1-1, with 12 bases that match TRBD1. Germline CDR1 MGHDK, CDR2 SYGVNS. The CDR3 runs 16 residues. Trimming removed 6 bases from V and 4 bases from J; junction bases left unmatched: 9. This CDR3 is CASRGQGASFFTEAFF. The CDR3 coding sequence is TGTGCCAGCAGGGGACAGGGGGCGAGTTTCTTCACTGAAGCTTTCTTT.

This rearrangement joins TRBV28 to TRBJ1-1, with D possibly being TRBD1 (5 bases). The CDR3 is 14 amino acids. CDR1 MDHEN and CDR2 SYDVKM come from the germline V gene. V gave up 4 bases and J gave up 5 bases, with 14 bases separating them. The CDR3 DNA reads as TGTGCCAGCAGTTCCCTGGGGGAGGGGACTGAAGCTTTCTTT. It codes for CASSSLGEGTEAFF.

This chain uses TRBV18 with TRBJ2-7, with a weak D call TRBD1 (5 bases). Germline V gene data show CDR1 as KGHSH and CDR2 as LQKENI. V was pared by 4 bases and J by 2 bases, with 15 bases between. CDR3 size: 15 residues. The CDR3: CASSLPQGFPYEQYF. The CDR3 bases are TGTGCCAGCTCACTACCCCAGGGATTTCCCTACGAGCAGTACTTC.

The CDR3 sequence is CASSLQVDVGTDTQYF. For the CDR3, the DNA is TGCGCCAGCAGCCTACAGGTAGACGTTGGTACAGATACGCAGTATTTT. The rearrangement links TRBV4-3 to TRBJ2-3, with D possibly being TRBD1 (5 bases). V lost 4 bases and J lost 3, with 17 bases in between. Germline-derived CDR1 and CDR2 are LGHNA and YSLEER. There are 16 residues in the CDR3.

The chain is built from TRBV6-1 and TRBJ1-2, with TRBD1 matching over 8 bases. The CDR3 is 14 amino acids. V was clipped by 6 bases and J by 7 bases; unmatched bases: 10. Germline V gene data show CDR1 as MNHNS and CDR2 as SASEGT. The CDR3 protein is CASSLRTGPGGYTF. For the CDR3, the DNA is TGTGCCAGCAGCCTTAGGACAGGGCCAGGTGGCTACACCTTC.

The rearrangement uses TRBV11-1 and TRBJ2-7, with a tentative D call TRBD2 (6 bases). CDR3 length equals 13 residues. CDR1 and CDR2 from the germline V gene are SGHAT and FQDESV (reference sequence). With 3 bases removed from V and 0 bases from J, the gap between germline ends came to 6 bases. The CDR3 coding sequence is TGTGCCAGCAGCTTCGGGGGCTCCTACGAGCAGTACTTC. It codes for CASSFGGSYEQYF.

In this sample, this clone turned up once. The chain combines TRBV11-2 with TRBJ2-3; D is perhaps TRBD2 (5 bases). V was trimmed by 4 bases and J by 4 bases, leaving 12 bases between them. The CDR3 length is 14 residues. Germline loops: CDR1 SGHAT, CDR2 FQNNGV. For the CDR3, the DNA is TGTGCCAGCAGCTCCAACCGGGGAGCAGATACGCAGTATTTT. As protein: CASSSNRGADTQYF.